This T cell receptor (beta chain) comes out of a study of T cells after yellow fever vaccination (dated by TCRdb to between 2019 and 2020). Background on the whole study: Libraries from fractions with low cell numbers were prepared with the SMART-Seq v4 Ultra Low Input RNA kit. Two healthy male donors made up the cohort, one aged 18 to 29 years and the other aged 30 to 40 years. To track T-cell clones before and after primary and booster YFV17D yellow fever vaccination, bulk TCR alpha and beta repertoires were sequenced longitudinally. Bulk PBMC replicates and cell subsets were isolated from blood drawn at multiple timepoints before and after both primary and secondary immunization. General study outcomes and caveats: A small fraction of clonotypes showed up in both the CD4 and CD8 compartments, probably as a result of convergent recombination. Compared with the primary T-cell response, the secondary T-cell response was weaker but faster, peaking on day 5 rather than day 15. After the booster, most clones that had expanded after primary vaccination were detected again (approximately 95% of CD4 and around 88% of CD8), suggesting broad maintenance of memory. FACS-sorted repertoires could contain abundant contaminating clonotypes from the bulk population, so computational filtering was required. Because the study included only a couple of donors, the extent to which the findings can be generalized is limited.

In the paper's terms, the treatment or condition label means: live attenuated yellow fever vaccine strain. At each blood-draw timepoint, two biological replicates of bulk PBMCs were obtained. PBMCs were isolated from peripheral blood using a standard Ficoll-Paque protocol. RNA was extracted with TriZol from bulk PBMCs, CD4 and CD8 fractions, and dextramer-positive and dextramer-negative fractions. In the germline V gene, CDR1 corresponds to SGHVS and CDR2 to FQNEAQ. The V end gives up 0 bases and the J end 7 bases, leaving 8 bases in the junction not matched to a gene. Inclusive of the bounding cysteine and phenylalanine, the CDR3 is 16 residues long. Solely the CDR3 DNA is kept, with 48 bases framed from the first base. Only a few counts were recorded for this clonotype. The antigen this receptor binds is unknown. No base quality values were provided; no much bigger clone lies one nucleotide off. TCR cDNA was synthesized by 5'RACE template switching, which introduced a universal primer site and unique molecular identifiers. cDNA synthesis was primed from both the TCR alpha and TCR beta constant segments. Libraries were amplified in two PCR steps, with sample barcodes and sequencing adapters added in the second step. Sequencing of libraries was performed on Illumina HiSeq 2500 (2x100 bp) or NovaSeq (2x150 bp). The authors processed their data as follows. MIGEC was used to demultiplex reads and collapse the reads into UMI consensus sequences, and MiXCR was used for V(D)J alignment. Clonotypes responding to the vaccine were identified with edgeR on replicate PBMC samples, with the criteria of FDR below 0.01 and a log2 fold change above 5 up to day 15. Each bulk clonotype received a CD4 or CD8 identity based on whether the sequenced CD4 or CD8 repertoire contained that clonotype at higher abundance. Clones were called with MiXCR by TCRdb after fastp trimmed the public reads at Q25, and only in-frame beta chains were retained. Entries that share a CDR3 protein sequence are merged under the most common genes and DNA. These V and J calls originate from TCRdb's pipeline instead of the authors' own analysis. The sample table contains hundreds of thousands of distinct CDR3 sequences; only one count was recorded for 15% to 20% of them. Of the sample, 13% to 15% is held by the ten largest clones.

The sample consisted of PBMCs, taken 15 days after the yellow fever booster vaccination. This TCR derives from a man aged 30-40 years who received the YFV17D yellow fever vaccine. The V and J genes are TRBV7-8 and TRBJ2-1, with 8 middle bases fitting TRBD2. The sequenced DNA: TGTGCCAGCAGCTTAGCGTCTTGGACTAGCAGTAATGAGCAGTTCTTC. This gives the protein CASSLASWTSSNEQFF.